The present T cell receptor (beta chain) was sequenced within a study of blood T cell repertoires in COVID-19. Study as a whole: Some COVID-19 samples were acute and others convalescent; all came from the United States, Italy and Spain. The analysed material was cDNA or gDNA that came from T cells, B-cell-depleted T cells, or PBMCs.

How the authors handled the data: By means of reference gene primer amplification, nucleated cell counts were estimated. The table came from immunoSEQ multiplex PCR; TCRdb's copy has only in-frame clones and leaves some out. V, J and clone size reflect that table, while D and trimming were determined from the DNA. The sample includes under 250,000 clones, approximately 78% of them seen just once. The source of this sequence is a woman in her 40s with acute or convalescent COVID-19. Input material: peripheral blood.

The CDR3 bases are TGTGCCAGCAGGGGGGCCCACAGGCTCTCTGGGGCCAACGTCCTGACTTTC. Translation gives CASRGAHRLSGANVLTF. The chain is built from TRBV2 and TRBJ2-6, with TRBD1 as a possible D gene (6 bases). Trimming took 6 bases from V and 0 from J, leaving 15 bases between them. Germline values: CDR1 SNHLY, CDR2 FYNNEI. This CDR3 is 17 amino acids long.